These T cell receptor beta chains were read from a single sample in a study of blood T cells in healthy people across ages. MiXCR was run by TCRdb on the 5' RACE reads, yielding one entry per CDR3 protein. Of roughly 1,100,000 distinct CDR3 sequences listed, 25% are singletons. The same sample was also studied in work on T cells of mothers and their children.

The material sequenced was blood. These receptors were taken from a girl aged 2 to 9 in good health. The CDR3 runs from the conserved cysteine through the conserved F or W. Each record gives: J gene, D gene, CDR3 length, clone size, V gene, CDR3 DNA, CDR3 protein. D genes are given only for firm matches. Where a row states a size, it is once, few, many or the class of an expanded clone; other rows omit it.

TRBJ1-5 - 15 few TRBV7-2 TGTGCCAGCAGCCCCTCAGGACAGTACAATCAGCCCCAGCATTTT CASSPSGQYNQPQHF
TRBJ1-4 - 13 - TRBV5-1 TGCGCCACCCGCCAGCAGGGAGATGAAAAACTGTTTTTT CATRQQGDEKLFF
TRBJ1-5 TRBD1 13 - TRBV15 TGTGCCACCAGCAGACAGGGGGCTCAGCCCCAGCATTTT CATSRQGAQPQHF
TRBJ2-7 TRBD2 17 - TRBV20-1 TGCAGTGCGAGGGGGCTAGCGGGGGCCTCAACCCTTTACGAGCAGTACTTC CSARGLAGASTLYEQYF
TRBJ1-6 - 12 few TRBV20-1 TGCAGTGCTAGATTTAATGGGTCACCCCTCCACTTT CSARFNGSPLHF
TRBJ2-1 - 17 - TRBV14 TGTGCCAGCAGCCAAGTTACCGGCAGGAGCTCCTACAATGAGCAGTTCTTC CASSQVTGRSSYNEQFF
TRBJ1-4 - 16 - TRBV2 TGTGCCAGCATGTGGGACACAGTTGCAACTAATGAAAAACTGTTTTTT CASMWDTVATNEKLFF
TRBJ2-1 - 17 - TRBV9 TGTGCCAGCAGCGGACCGAGCCAATGGGAGGATTCTACTCAGAAGTTCTTC CASSGPSQWEDSTQKFF
TRBJ2-1 - 15 - TRBV28 TGTGCCAGCACGCCGTACCCGGGACCTAGAAATGAGCAGTTCTTC CASTPYPGPRNEQFF
TRBJ2-5 - 16 - TRBV11-2 TGTGCCAGCAGCTTAGGACGCCCGGGGGGCGGAGAGGCCCAGTACTTC CASSLGRPGGGEAQYF
TRBJ2-7 TRBD2 13 - TRBV29-1 TGCAGCGTTGCCTCGGGAGCGGGGTACGAGCAGTACTTC CSVASGAGYEQYF
TRBJ2-1 TRBD2 15 - TRBV20-1 TGCAGTGCTGCAAATTCCGGGAGGGCCGAGAATGAGCAGTTCTTC CSAANSGRAENEQFF
TRBJ2-3 - 15 few TRBV7-2 TGTGCCAGCAGCCAGATTATCTCTAGCACAGATACGCAGTATTTT CASSQIISSTDTQYF
TRBJ2-5 TRBD1 12 - TRBV6-5 TGCGCCAGCAGTTCTACAGGGGGCAAGCAGTACTTC CASSSTGGKQYF
TRBJ2-3 - 13 many TRBV20-1 TGCAGTGCTAGGGGCGGGCCCACAGATACGCAGTATTTT CSARGGPTDTQYF
TRBJ2-1 - 16 few TRBV7-2 TGTGCCAGCAGTCTCCAGCCACGGAGCTCCTACAATGAGCAGTTCTTC CASSLQPRSSYNEQFF
TRBJ2-7 - 14 few TRBV20-1 TGCAGTGCTAGAGGTCAGGTCCCGTCCTACGAGCAGTACTTC CSARGQVPSYEQYF
TRBJ1-4 - 13 many TRBV29-1 TGCAGCGTTGCTTTTGCAACTAATGAAAAACTGTTTTTT CSVAFATNEKLFF
TRBJ2-2 - 16 - TRBV4-1 TGCGCCAGCAGCCACCCAATAGGGACGTACCCCGGGGAGCTGTTTTTT CASSHPIGTYPGELFF
TRBJ2-3 - 14 - TRBV6-1 TGTGCCAGCATTCTAAGGAGCGAAACAGATACGCAGTATTTT CASILRSETDTQYF
TRBJ2-4 - 17 few TRBV6-6 TGTGCCAGCCGCCACGAAGGGGCCAACCTAGCCAAAAACATTCAGTACTTC CASRHEGANLAKNIQYF
TRBJ1-5 TRBD1 15 many TRBV9 TGTGCCAGCAGCCCGGGACAGTATAGCAATCAGCCCCAGCATTTT CASSPGQYSNQPQHF
TRBJ2-7 - 15 - TRBV11-2 TGTGCCAGCAGCTCTCGGACTGGGGGTTATGGCGAGCAGTACTTC CASSSRTGGYGEQYF